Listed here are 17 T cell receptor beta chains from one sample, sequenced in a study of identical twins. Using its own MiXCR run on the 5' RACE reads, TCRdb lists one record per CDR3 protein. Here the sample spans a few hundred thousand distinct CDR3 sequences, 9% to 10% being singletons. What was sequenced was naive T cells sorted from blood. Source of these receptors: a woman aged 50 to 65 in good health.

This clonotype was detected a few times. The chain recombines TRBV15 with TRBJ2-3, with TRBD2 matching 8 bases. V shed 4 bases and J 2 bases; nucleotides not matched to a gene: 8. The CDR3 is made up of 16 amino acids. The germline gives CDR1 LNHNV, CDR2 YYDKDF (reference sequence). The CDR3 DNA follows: TGTGCCACCAGCACCGCGGGGGGACTAGTCACAGATACGCAGTATTTT. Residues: CATSTAGGLVTDTQYF.

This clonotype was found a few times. CDR3 region: CASSADRGRLGNQPQHF. The CDR3 DNA is TGTGCCAGCAGCGCGGACAGGGGGCGTCTTGGAAATCAGCCCCAGCATTTT. J is TRBJ1-5 and V is TRBV12-3 or TRBV12-4; 11 positions match TRBD1. This CDR3 is built from 17 residues. The ends lost 6 bases at V and 4 bases at J; junction bases unmatched: 11.

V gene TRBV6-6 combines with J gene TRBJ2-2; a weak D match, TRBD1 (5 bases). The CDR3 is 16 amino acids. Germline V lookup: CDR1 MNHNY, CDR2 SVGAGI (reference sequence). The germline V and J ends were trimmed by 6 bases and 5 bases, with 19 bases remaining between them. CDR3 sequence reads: CASSPTDLPGTGELFF. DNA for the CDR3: TGTGCCAGCAGCCCCACTGACCTTCCAGGGACCGGGGAGCTGTTTTTT.

The CDR3 DNA reads as TGCAGTGCTTTAAACTATTTCGTCAATGAGCAGTTCTTC. Translated: CSALNYFVNEQFF. V and J are TRBV20-1 and TRBJ2-1; D remains ambiguous. Trimming removed 5 bases at V and 6 bases at J, with 14 bases between. Germline assignment: CDR1 DFQATT and CDR2 SNEGSKA (reference sequence). The CDR3 extends over 13 amino acids.

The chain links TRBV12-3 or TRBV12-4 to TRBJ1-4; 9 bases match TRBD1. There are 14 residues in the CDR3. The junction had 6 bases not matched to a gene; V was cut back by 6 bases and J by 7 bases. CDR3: CASRKTGGGEKLFF. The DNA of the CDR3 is TGTGCCAGCAGGAAGACAGGGGGAGGTGAAAAACTGTTTTTT.

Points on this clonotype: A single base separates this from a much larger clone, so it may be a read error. CDR3 nucleotides: TGCAGCGCCTCCACGGGAGGGGTCACTGAAGCTTTCTTT. Its translation: CSASTGGVTEAFF. The genes are TRBV29-1 and TRBJ1-1; possibly TRBD1 for D (5 bases). Per the germline V gene, CDR1 is SQVTM and CDR2 is ANQGSEA. The V end was cut by 7 bases, the J end by 4 bases, with 16 bases between. The CDR3 is 13 amino acids.

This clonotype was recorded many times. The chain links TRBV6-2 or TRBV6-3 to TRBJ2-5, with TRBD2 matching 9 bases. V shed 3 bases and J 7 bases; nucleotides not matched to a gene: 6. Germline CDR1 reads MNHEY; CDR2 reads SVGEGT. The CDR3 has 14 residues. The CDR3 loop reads CASSYAGGPATQYF. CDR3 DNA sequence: TGTGCCAGCAGTTATGCGGGAGGGCCAGCGACCCAGTACTTC.

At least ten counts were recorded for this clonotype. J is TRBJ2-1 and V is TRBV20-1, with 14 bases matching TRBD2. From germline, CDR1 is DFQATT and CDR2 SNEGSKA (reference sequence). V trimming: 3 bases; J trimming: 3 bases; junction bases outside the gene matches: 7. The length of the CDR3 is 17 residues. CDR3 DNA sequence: TGCAGTGCTAGCCGGGGACTAGCGGGAGTGGTCTACAATGAGCAGTTCTTC. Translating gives CSASRGLAGVVYNEQFF.

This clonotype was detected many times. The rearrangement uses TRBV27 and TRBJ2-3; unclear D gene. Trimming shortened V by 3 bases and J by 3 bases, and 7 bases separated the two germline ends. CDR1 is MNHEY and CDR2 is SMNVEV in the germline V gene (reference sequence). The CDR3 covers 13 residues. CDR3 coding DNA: TGTGCCAGCAGTTTCGTGATAACAGATACGCAGTATTTT. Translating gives CASSFVITDTQYF.

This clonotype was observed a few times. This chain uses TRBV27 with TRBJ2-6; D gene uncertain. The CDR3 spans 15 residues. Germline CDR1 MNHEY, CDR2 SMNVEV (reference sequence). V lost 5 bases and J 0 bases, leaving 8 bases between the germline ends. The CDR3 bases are TGTGCCAGCAGTCCCCACGACTCTGGGGCCAACGTCCTGACTTTC. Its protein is CASSPHDSGANVLTF.

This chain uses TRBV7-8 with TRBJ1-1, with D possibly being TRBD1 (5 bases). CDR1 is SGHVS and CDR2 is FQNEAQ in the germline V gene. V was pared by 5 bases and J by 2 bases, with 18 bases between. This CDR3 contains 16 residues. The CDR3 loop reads CASSPGPRGDNTEAFF. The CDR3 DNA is TGTGCCAGCAGCCCGGGGCCCCGGGGGGATAACACTGAAGCTTTCTTT.

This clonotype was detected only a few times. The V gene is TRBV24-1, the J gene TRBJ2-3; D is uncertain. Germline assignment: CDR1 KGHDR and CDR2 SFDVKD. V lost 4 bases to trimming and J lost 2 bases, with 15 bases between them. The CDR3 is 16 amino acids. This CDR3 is CATSDTQELHTDTQYF. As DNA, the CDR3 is TGTGCCACCAGTGACACGCAGGAGTTACACACAGATACGCAGTATTTT.

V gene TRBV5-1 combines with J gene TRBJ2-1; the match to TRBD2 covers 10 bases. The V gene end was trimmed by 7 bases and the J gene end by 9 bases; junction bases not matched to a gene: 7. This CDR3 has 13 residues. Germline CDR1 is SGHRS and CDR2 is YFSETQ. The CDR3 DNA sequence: TGCGCCAGCCAGCTAGCTAGCGGGGGTGAGCAGTTCTTC. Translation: CASQLASGGEQFF.

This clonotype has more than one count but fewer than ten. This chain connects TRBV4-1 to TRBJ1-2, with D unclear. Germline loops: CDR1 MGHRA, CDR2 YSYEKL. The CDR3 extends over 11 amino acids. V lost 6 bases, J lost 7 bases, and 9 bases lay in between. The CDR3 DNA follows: TGCGCCAGCAGGGGATGGAGTGGCTACACCTTC. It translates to CASRGWSGYTF.

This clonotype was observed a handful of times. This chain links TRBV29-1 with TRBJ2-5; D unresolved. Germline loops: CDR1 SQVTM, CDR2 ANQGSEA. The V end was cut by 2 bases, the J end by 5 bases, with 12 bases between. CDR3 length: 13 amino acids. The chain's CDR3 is CSVEQVERETQYF. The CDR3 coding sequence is TGCAGCGTTGAACAGGTAGAGAGGGAGACCCAGTACTTC.

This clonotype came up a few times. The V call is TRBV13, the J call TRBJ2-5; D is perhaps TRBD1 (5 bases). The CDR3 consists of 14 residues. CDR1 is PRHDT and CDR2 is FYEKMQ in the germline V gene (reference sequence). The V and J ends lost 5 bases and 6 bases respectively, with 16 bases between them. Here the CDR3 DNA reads TGTGCCAGCAGCCCCTCCTTCAGGGAAAAGACCCAGTACTTC. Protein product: CASSPSFREKTQYF.

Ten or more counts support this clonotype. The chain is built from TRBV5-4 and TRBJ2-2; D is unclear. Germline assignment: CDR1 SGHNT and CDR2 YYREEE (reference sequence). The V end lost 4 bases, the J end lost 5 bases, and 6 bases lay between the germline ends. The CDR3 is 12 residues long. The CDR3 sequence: CASSKETGELFF. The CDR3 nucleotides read TGTGCCAGCAGCAAGGAGACCGGGGAGCTGTTTTTT.